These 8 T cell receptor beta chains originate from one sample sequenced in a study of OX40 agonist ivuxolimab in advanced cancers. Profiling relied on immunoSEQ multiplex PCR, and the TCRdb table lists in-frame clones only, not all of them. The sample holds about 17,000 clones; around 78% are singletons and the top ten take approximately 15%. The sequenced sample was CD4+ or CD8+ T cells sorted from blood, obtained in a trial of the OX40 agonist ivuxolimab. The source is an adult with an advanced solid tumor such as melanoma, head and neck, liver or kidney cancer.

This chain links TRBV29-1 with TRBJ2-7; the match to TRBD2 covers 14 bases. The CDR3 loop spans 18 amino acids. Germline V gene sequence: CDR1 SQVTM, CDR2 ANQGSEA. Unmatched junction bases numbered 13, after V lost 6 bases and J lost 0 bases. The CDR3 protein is CSVDGTSGRGRGSYEQYF. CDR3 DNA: TGCAGCGTCGACGGGACTAGCGGGAGAGGTCGCGGCTCCTACGAGCAGTACTTC.

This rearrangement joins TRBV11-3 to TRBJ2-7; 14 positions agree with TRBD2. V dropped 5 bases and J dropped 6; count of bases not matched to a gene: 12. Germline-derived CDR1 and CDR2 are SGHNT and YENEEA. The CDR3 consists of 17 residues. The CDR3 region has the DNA TGTGCCAGCAGCGTCACCCAGACTAGCGGGGGGGATCCCGAGCAGTACTTC. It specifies CASSVTQTSGGDPEQYF.

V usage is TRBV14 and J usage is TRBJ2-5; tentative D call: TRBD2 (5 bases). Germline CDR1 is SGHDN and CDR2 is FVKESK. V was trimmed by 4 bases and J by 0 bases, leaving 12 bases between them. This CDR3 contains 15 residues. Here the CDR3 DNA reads TGTGCCAGCAGCCCGCTTACGGGGTACCAAGAGACCCAGTACTTC. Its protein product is CASSPLTGYQETQYF.

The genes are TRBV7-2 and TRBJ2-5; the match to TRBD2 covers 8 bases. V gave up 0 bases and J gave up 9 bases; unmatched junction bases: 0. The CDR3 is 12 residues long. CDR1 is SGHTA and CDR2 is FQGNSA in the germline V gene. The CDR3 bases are TGTGCCAGCAGCTTAGCCGGGGGGGCCCAGTACTTC. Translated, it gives CASSLAGGAQYF.

The CDR3 reads CSASDSTNQPQHF. The CDR3 coding sequence is TGCAGCGCCTCGGACAGCACAAATCAGCCCCAGCATTTT. The V gene is TRBV29-1, the J gene TRBJ1-5; TRBD1 might be the D (6 bases). CDR3 length: 13 amino acids. Trimming took 7 bases from V and 4 from J, leaving 14 bases between them. The V gene's germline CDR1 is SQVTM and CDR2 ANQGSEA.

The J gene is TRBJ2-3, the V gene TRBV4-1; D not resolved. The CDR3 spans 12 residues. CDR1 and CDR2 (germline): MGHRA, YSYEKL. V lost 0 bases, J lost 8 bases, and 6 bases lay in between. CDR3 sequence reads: CASSQEESTQYF. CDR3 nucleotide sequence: TGCGCCAGCAGCCAAGAAGAGTCTACGCAGTATTTT.

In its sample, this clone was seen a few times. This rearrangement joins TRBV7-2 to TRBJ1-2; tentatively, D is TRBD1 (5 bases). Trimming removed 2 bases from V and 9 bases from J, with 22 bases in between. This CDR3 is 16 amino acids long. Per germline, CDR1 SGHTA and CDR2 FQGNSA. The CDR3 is CASSLLQARAGSSYTF. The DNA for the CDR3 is TGTGCCAGCAGCTTACTACAGGCTCGAGCTGGTTCGAGCTACACCTTC.

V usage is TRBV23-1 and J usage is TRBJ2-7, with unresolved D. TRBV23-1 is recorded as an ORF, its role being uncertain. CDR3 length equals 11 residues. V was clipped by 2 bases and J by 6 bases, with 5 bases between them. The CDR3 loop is CASSQSPEQYF. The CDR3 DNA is TGCGCCAGCAGTCAAAGCCCCGAGCAGTACTTC.